The clone carrying this T cell receptor beta chain was counted a single time. Its antigen is unknown. The sample belongs to a study of cytomegalovirus exposure and HLA in healthy donors. The CDR3 has 16 amino acids. Germline V gene sequence: CDR1 LNHDA, CDR2 SQIVND (reference sequence). The J segment lost 6 bases and the V segment lost 6 bases, leaving 11 bases of the junction unmatched. General study results and limits: Exclusion as indistinguishable affected some V segments, including TRBV6-2 and TRBV6-3. Data from an earlier analysis indicated that most TCR beta V segments were productive either about 87% or about 30% of the time. With DRB1 most and HLA-C fewest, TCR association rates differed between HLA loci in a later analysis.

The PCR contained 60 Vbeta and 13 Jbeta primers. TCRdb keeps only in-frame clones here, not all; method: immunoSEQ multiplex PCR. The table has about 93,000 clones, around 81% seen once. V is TRBV19 and J is TRBJ1-5; TRBD1 aligns across 10 bases. The clonotype was recovered from a man under 40 in good health and CMV-seronegative. Sequenced sample: PBMCs. For the CDR3, the DNA is TGTGCCAGTAGGACTTTAGGGACAGGGGAGCGTCAGCCCCAGCATTTT. Its translation is CASRTLGTGERQPQHF.